One sample yielded the 15 T cell receptor beta chains listed below, sequenced in a study of blood T cell repertoires in COVID-19. Generated by immunoSEQ multiplex PCR, the TCRdb table keeps only in-frame clones and is missing some. The sample yields roughly 80,000 clones, roughly nine tenths seen once. Sequenced material: peripheral blood. The receptors come from a man between 50 and 59 years old with COVID-19, enrolled during active disease.

The chain recombines TRBV3-1 (or the pseudogene TRBV3-2) with TRBJ2-1; the match to TRBD2 covers 13 bases. V shed 3 bases, J shed 8 bases, and the junction held 4 bases outside the gene matches. The germline V gene has CDR1 LGHDT and CDR2 YNNKEL (reference sequence). This CDR3 contains 15 residues. CDR3 amino acids: CASSHGLAGVYEQFF. The CDR3 DNA reads as TGTGCCAGCAGCCATGGACTAGCGGGAGTCTATGAGCAGTTCTTC.

The chain links TRBV30 to TRBJ2-7, with 8 bases lining up with TRBD1. J gave up 4 bases and V 3 bases, and 8 bases lay outside the gene matches. The CDR3 extends over 14 amino acids. Germline lookup yields CDR1 GTSNPN and CDR2 SVGIG (reference sequence). Here the CDR3 reads CAWRDRGDLYEQYF. In DNA form, the CDR3 reads TGTGCCTGGAGAGACAGGGGAGACCTTTACGAGCAGTACTTC.

This chain links TRBV19 with TRBJ1-4; TRBD1 is a possible D gene (6 bases). The CDR3 has 14 residues. Trimming pared 8 bases from V and 3 bases from J, leaving 13 bases between. Germline lookup yields CDR1 LNHDA and CDR2 SQIVND (reference sequence). CDR3 amino acids: CASGQGFANEKLFF. The CDR3, as DNA: TGTGCCAGTGGGCAGGGGTTTGCTAATGAAAAACTGTTTTTT.

The V call is TRBV20-1, the J call TRBJ1-2; no definite D call. CDR3 size: 11 residues. CDR1 and CDR2 from the germline V gene are DFQATT and SNEGSKA (reference sequence). V dropped 6 bases and J dropped 4 bases, with 9 bases sitting between them. CDR3 sequence: CSAGVPYGYTF. In DNA form, the CDR3 reads TGCAGTGCCGGGGTCCCCTATGGCTACACCTTC.

This chain joins TRBV30 and TRBJ2-7; 13 nucleotides line up with TRBD2. CDR3 length: 14 residues. The germline gives CDR1 GTSNPN, CDR2 SVGIG (reference sequence). Losses at the gene ends were 1 base for V and 7 bases for J; bases not matched to a gene: 4. Here the CDR3 reads CAWSGLAGGGEQYF. CDR3 DNA sequence: TGTGCCTGGAGTGGACTAGCGGGAGGAGGAGAGCAGTACTTC.

The chain couples TRBV19 to TRBJ2-2; 10 positions agree with TRBD1. The ends lost 5 bases at V and 7 bases at J; junction bases unmatched: 7. The germline gives CDR1 LNHDA, CDR2 SQIVND (reference sequence). CDR3 size: 15 residues. CDR3 protein: CASSLRDRGGGELFF. DNA for the CDR3: TGTGCCAGTAGTCTCCGGGACAGGGGCGGCGGGGAGCTGTTTTTT.

The V gene is TRBV5-1, the J gene TRBJ2-7; tentatively, D is TRBD2 (6 bases). Looked up from germline, CDR1 is SGHRS and CDR2 is YFSETQ. This CDR3 comprises 12 residues. The V end lost 3 bases, the J end lost 3 bases, and 7 bases lay between the germline ends. The CDR3 spells CASSSGGYEQYF. CDR3 nucleotide sequence: TGCGCCAGCAGCTCCGGGGGCTACGAGCAGTACTTC. Full variable domain (missing parts from reference TRBV5-1 and TRBJ2-7): KAGVTQTPRYLIKTRGQQVTLSCSPISGHRSVSWYQQTPGQGLQFLFEYFSETQRNKGNFPGRFSGRQFSNSRSEMNVSTLELGDSALYLCASSSGGYEQYFGPGTRLTVT.

V gene TRBV18 combines with J gene TRBJ2-1; possible D gene TRBD2, 6 bases. The germline V gene encodes CDR1 KGHSH and CDR2 LQKENI. This CDR3 comprises 18 residues. The V gene lost 1 base and the J gene lost 0 bases, with 16 bases spanning the gap. CDR3 sequence reads: CASSPQGGSSVSYNEQFF. The CDR3 DNA reads TGTGCCAGCTCACCACAGGGAGGTAGCTCTGTCTCCTACAATGAGCAGTTCTTC.

The chain employs TRBV18 and TRBJ2-3, with no clear D. The germline V gene encodes CDR1 KGHSH and CDR2 LQKENI. CDR3 length: 14 residues. The V end lost 1 base, the J end lost 3 bases, and 8 bases lay between the germline ends. CDR3 loop: CASSPQELTDTQYF. In nucleotides, the CDR3 is TGTGCCAGCTCACCACAGGAGTTAACAGATACGCAGTATTTT.

V gene TRBV28 combines with J gene TRBJ2-7; 9 bases are a match to TRBD2. The CDR3 consists of 18 residues. With V trimmed by 8 bases and J by 0 bases, 17 bases remained unmatched. Germline V CDR1 and CDR2: MDHEN, SYDVKM. CDR3 DNA: TGTGCCAGCCCCCCCTCAATGGCGGGCGGGAGGGCCTCCTACGAGCAGTACTTC. It specifies CASPPSMAGGRASYEQYF. Variable domain in full (rest from reference TRBV28 and TRBJ2-7): DVKVTQSSRYLVKRTGEKVFLECVQDMDHENMFWYRQDPGLGLRLIYFSYDVKMKEKGDIPEGYSVSREKKERFSLILESASTNQTSMYLCASPPSMAGGRASYEQYFGPGTRLTVT.

The chain recombines TRBV28 with TRBJ2-6; 8 bases are a match to TRBD1. Germline V lookup: CDR1 MDHEN, CDR2 SYDVKM. The CDR3 spans 15 residues. The J segment lost 4 bases and the V segment lost 6 bases, leaving 5 bases of the junction unmatched. CDR3 sequence reads: CASSRTGQGANVLTF. In DNA form, the CDR3 reads TGTGCCAGCAGCCGGACAGGGCAGGGGGCCAACGTCCTGACTTTC.

The V call is TRBV29-1, the J call TRBJ1-1; D remains ambiguous. Per germline, CDR1 SQVTM and CDR2 ANQGSEA. With 6 bases removed from V and 3 bases from J, the gap between germline ends came to 17 bases. The CDR3 is 14 amino acids. CDR3: CSVDTGYSDTEAFF. The CDR3 DNA reads as TGCAGCGTCGATACCGGGTATTCGGACACTGAAGCTTTCTTT.

This clone was found a few times. The chain combines TRBV11-2 with TRBJ2-7; TRBD2 matches 7 bases. Germline V gene lookup returns CDR1 SGHAT and CDR2 FQNNGV. V lost 1 base, J lost 1 base, and 4 bases stayed unmatched. The CDR3 is made up of 15 amino acids. The CDR3, as DNA: TGTGCCAGCAGCTTAGCTGAGGGAGGGTCCTACGAGCAGTACTTC. This sequence encodes CASSLAEGGSYEQYF.

This clone has just a few counts. The V and J genes are TRBV19 and TRBJ1-1; unclear D gene. The CDR3 loop spans 15 amino acids. Germline CDR1 and CDR2: LNHDA and SQIVND (reference sequence). Trimming shortened V by 4 bases and J by 0 bases, and 12 bases separated the two germline ends. The CDR3 here is CASSKAAGMNTEAFF. The CDR3 region has the DNA TGTGCCAGTAGTAAAGCGGCAGGCATGAACACTGAAGCTTTCTTT.

This chain joins TRBV30 and TRBJ1-5; D unresolved. V lost 0 bases to trimming and J lost 5 bases, with 8 bases between them. The V gene's germline CDR1 is GTSNPN and CDR2 SVGIG (reference sequence). The CDR3 spans 13 residues. The CDR3 DNA follows: TGTGCCTGGAGTGTAAGGGAGGATCAGCCCCAGCATTTT. Its translation is CAWSVREDQPQHF. Filled out from reference TRBV30 and TRBJ1-5, the complete variable domain reads SQTIHQWPATLVQPVGSPLSLECTVEGTSNPNLYWYRQAAGRGLQLLFYSVGIGQISSEVPQNLSASRPQDRQFILSSKKLLLSDSGFYLCAWSVREDQPQHFGDGTRLSIL.